The next 22 T cell receptor beta chains were all read from a single sample in a study of T cells in Graves' hyperthyroidism and ophthalmopathy. Researchers took RNA transcripts and amplified the TCR beta CDR3 regions from them. A first-round RT-PCR of the TCR CDR3 used the HTBI primer set. TCRdb independently ran MiXCR on the multiplex PCR reads; one entry per CDR3 protein. The sample has about 400,000 distinct CDR3 sequences; 12% to 15% are singletons. The specimen was blood. The source is a woman aged 60 to 75 with Graves' ophthalmopathy.

This clonotype has at least ten counts. The J gene is TRBJ2-7, the V gene TRBV7-3; 11 bases are a match to TRBD2. Per germline, CDR1 SGHTA and CDR2 FQGTGA. The CDR3 runs 17 residues. Unmatched junction bases numbered 16, after V lost 5 bases and J lost 7 bases. The CDR3 loop reads CASSLRTSGSRLLEQYF. DNA for the CDR3: TGTGCCAGCAGCCTAAGGACTAGCGGGTCCAGGCTACTTGAGCAGTACTTC.

This clonotype was counted a few times. The chain has TRBV28 and TRBJ1-4; weak D call: TRBD1 (6 bases). The ends were cut back, 3 bases at V and 9 bases at J, with 17 bases in the middle. CDR1 is MDHEN, CDR2 SYDVKM, per germline. The CDR3 is 15 amino acids. CDR3 protein: CASSFHSGGQKKLFF. The CDR3 nucleotides read TGTGCCAGCAGTTTCCATTCCGGGGGGCAAAAAAAACTGTTTTTT.

This clonotype was counted at least ten times. This sequence joins TRBV11-2 and TRBJ2-5; D gene ambiguous. Germline CDR1 reads SGHAT; CDR2 reads FQNNGV. The CDR3 length is 14 residues. The V and J ends lost 0 bases and 4 bases respectively, with 9 bases between them. CDR3 nucleotide sequence: TGTGCCAGCAGCTTAGATGTCGTTGGAGAGACCCAGTACTTC. As protein: CASSLDVVGETQYF. Using reference TRBV11-2 and TRBJ2-5 for the parts outside the CDR3, the full variable domain is EAGVAQSPRYKIIEKRQSVAFWCNPISGHATLYWYQQILGQGPKLLIQFQNNGVVDDSQLPKDRFSAERLKGVDSTLKIQPAKLEDSAVYLCASSLDVVGETQYFGPGTRLLVL.

The rearrangement links TRBV9 to TRBJ2-7; possible D gene TRBD2, 5 bases. Germline values: CDR1 SGDLS, CDR2 YYNGEE. The length of the CDR3 is 14 residues. Between the trimmed V and J ends, which lost 0 bases and 3 bases, there was a span of 10 bases. The CDR3 DNA sequence: TGTGCCAGCAGCGTAGGAGAGGAGGACTACGAGCAGTACTTC. This translates into CASSVGEEDYEQYF.

At least ten counts were recorded for this clonotype. The chain combines TRBV5-4 with TRBJ1-5, with 7 bases identical to TRBD1. CDR3 size: 14 residues. The V and J ends lost 5 bases and 4 bases, in that order; junction bases with no gene match: 6. The V gene's germline CDR1 is SGHNT and CDR2 YYREEE (reference sequence). DNA for the CDR3: TGTGCCAGCAGTCAACAGGGGCAGAATCAGCCCCAGCATTTT. The encoded protein is CASSQQGQNQPQHF.

At least ten counts were recorded for this clonotype. This sequence joins TRBV12-3 or TRBV12-4 and TRBJ2-3; 13 positions agree with TRBD2. This CDR3 region has 16 residues. V lost 5 bases, J lost 5 bases, and 7 bases stayed unmatched. CDR3 residues: CASSPGLAGVRDTQYF. In DNA, the CDR3 is TGTGCCAGCAGTCCAGGACTAGCGGGAGTACGAGATACGCAGTATTTT.

This clonotype has a count of ten or more. This sequence joins TRBV3-1 and TRBJ2-5; TRBD2 agrees at 7 bases. The ends lost 3 bases at V and 3 bases at J; junction bases unmatched: 1. CDR1 and CDR2 (germline): LGHDT, YNNKEL (reference sequence). This CDR3 has 13 amino acids. The CDR3, as DNA: TGTGCCAGCAGCCAGCGGGAGAAAGAGACCCAGTACTTC. It is translated as CASSQREKETQYF.

This chain joins TRBV9 and TRBJ1-2; D is perhaps TRBD1 (6 bases). V gave up 0 bases and J gave up 5 bases, with 17 bases separating them. The length of the CDR3 is 16 residues. CDR1 is SGDLS, CDR2 YYNGEE, per germline. The CDR3 nucleotides are TGTGCCAGCAGCGTAGTCCCCGATGGGGGGCCTTATGGCTACACCTTC. Amino acid sequence: CASSVVPDGGPYGYTF.

The rearrangement uses TRBV7-2 and TRBJ1-4; D gene ambiguous. CDR3 length equals 15 residues. Germline V lookup: CDR1 SGHTA, CDR2 FQGNSA. The germline V and J ends were trimmed by 5 bases and 6 bases, with 16 bases remaining between them. The CDR3 spells CASSSVLGEDEKLFF. For the CDR3, the DNA is TGTGCCAGCAGCAGTGTCCTGGGCGAAGATGAAAAACTGTTTTTT.

The chain combines TRBV13 with TRBJ2-1; 10 nucleotides agree with TRBD1. Germline values: CDR1 PRHDT, CDR2 FYEKMQ (reference sequence). The CDR3 sequence is 15 residues long. J lost 5 bases, V lost 4 bases, and 5 bases had no gene match. The CDR3 sequence: CASSSRDRGDNEQFF. The CDR3 region has the DNA TGTGCCAGCAGCTCGCGGGACAGGGGAGACAATGAGCAGTTCTTC.

This sequence joins TRBV30 and TRBJ2-1; D is ambiguous. The CDR3 contains 10 residues. Trimming removed 8 bases from V and 5 bases from J, with 7 bases in between. Germline V CDR1 and CDR2: GTSNPN, SVGIG (reference sequence). CDR3 amino acids: CARGDNEQFF. CDR3 nucleotides: TGTGCCCGAGGAGACAATGAGCAGTTCTTC.

This clonotype has a count of ten or more. This chain joins TRBV2 and TRBJ2-3, with 9 nucleotides matching TRBD2. Looked up from germline, CDR1 is SNHLY and CDR2 is FYNNEI. The CDR3 runs to 17 residues. V gave up 6 bases and J gave up 2 bases; unmatched junction bases: 12. The CDR3 coding sequence is TGTGCCAGCAGGGACATGGGAGCGGGAGGCCTCACAGATACGCAGTATTTT. Its translation is CASRDMGAGGLTDTQYF.

There are a few counts of this clonotype. The genes are TRBV6-1 and TRBJ1-2; no reliable D call. The germline V gene has CDR1 MNHNS and CDR2 SASEGT. The germline V and J ends were trimmed by 4 bases and 5 bases, with 11 bases remaining between them. This CDR3 comprises 13 residues. CDR3 protein: CASSVDLFYGYTF. The CDR3 DNA reads as TGTGCCAGCAGTGTAGACCTTTTTTATGGCTACACCTTC.

The chain couples TRBV24-1 to TRBJ2-3, with 10 bases lining up with TRBD2. V shed 3 bases and J 7 bases; nucleotides not matched to a gene: 9. Germline V lookup: CDR1 KGHDR, CDR2 SFDVKD. The CDR3 sequence is 16 residues long. In DNA, the CDR3 is TGTGCCACCAGTGATAGGGGGCTAGCGGGAGTCTATACGCAGTATTTT. This gives the protein CATSDRGLAGVYTQYF.

Many counts were recorded for this clonotype. This chain connects TRBV2 to TRBJ2-7, with TRBD2 matching 10 bases. The CDR3 loop spans 15 amino acids. Looked up from germline, CDR1 is SNHLY and CDR2 is FYNNEI. The junction had 4 bases not matched to a gene; V was cut back by 5 bases and J by 0 bases. Written as DNA, the CDR3 is TGTGCCAGCAGTCCTAGCGGGGGAAGCTCCTACGAGCAGTACTTC. Protein sequence: CASSPSGGSSYEQYF.

This chain uses TRBV6-1 with TRBJ2-7; D possibly corresponds to TRBD2 (6 bases). This CDR3 contains 20 residues. The V end lost 4 bases, the J end lost 0 bases, and 28 bases lay between the germline ends. CDR1 and CDR2 from the germline V gene are MNHNS and SASEGT. The CDR3 DNA sequence: TGTGCCAGCAGTGCCCGGTCCTGGCTAGCGCTCCCCAGGAGCTCCTACGAGCAGTACTTC. Protein sequence: CASSARSWLALPRSSYEQYF.

The chain carries TRBV28 and TRBJ1-1; D unclear. The V gene's germline CDR1 is MDHEN and CDR2 SYDVKM. The CDR3 covers 15 residues. Trimming cost V 2 bases and J 4 bases, with 14 bases left between them. CDR3 nucleotides: TGTGCCAGCAGTTTAGTGGGAGGGCTGATCACTGAAGCTTTCTTT. Its translation is CASSLVGGLITEAFF.

With regard to this clonotype: This may be a read error, as it is one base from a much larger clone. The CDR3 ends on some other residue instead of the conserved phenylalanine or tryptophan, so this is likely a read error. The chain joins TRBV30 to TRBJ2-3; 10 bases align to TRBD2. The V segment lost 4 bases and the J segment 5 bases; nucleotides outside the gene matches: 9. Germline CDR1 is GTSNPN and CDR2 is SVGIG (reference sequence). The CDR3 spans 15 residues. The CDR3 DNA is TGTGCCTGGAAGTCACCAGCGGGAGGGGGAGATACGCAGTATCTT. It is translated as CAWKSPAGGGDTQYL.

A few counts support this clonotype. In DNA form, the CDR3 reads TGTGCCAGCAGCAACACCGGGTCGGGCCCAGATACGCAGTATTTT. Its protein product is CASSNTGSGPDTQYF. The chain has TRBV27 and TRBJ2-3; D uncertain. V was clipped by 6 bases and J by 4 bases, with 17 bases between them. This CDR3 region has 15 residues. The germline V gene has CDR1 MNHEY and CDR2 SMNVEV (reference sequence).

This clonotype showed up many times. The chain employs TRBV2 and TRBJ2-1; 12 bases align to TRBD2. This CDR3 has 13 residues. CDR1 is SNHLY and CDR2 is FYNNEI in the germline V gene. Trimming at V came to 6 bases and at J to 9 bases, leaving 3 bases not matched to a gene. CDR3 DNA: TGTGCCAGCAGGAGACTAGCGGGAGTTGAGCAGTTCTTC. Encoded protein: CASRRLAGVEQFF.

The rearrangement uses TRBV15 and TRBJ2-1, with D perhaps matching TRBD1 or TRBD2 (5 bases each). Germline CDR1 LNHNV, CDR2 YYDKDF (reference sequence). The V gene lost 5 bases and the J gene lost 7 bases, with 12 bases spanning the gap. The CDR3 consists of 13 residues. In DNA form, the CDR3 reads TGTGCCACCAGCGGCACGGGACGGAATGAGCAGTTCTTC. Encoded protein: CATSGTGRNEQFF.

The J gene is TRBJ2-2, the V gene TRBV4-2; 9 bases align to TRBD2. Germline lookup yields CDR1 LGHNA and CDR2 YNFKEQ. This CDR3 spans 17 amino acids. V was clipped by 1 base and J by 4 bases; unmatched bases: 7. The CDR3 DNA reads as TGTGCCAGCAGCCAAGTTACCAGCGGGAGGCTCACCGGGGAGCTGTTTTTT. Its protein is CASSQVTSGRLTGELFF.